This entry lists 3 T cell receptor beta chains sequenced from one sample in a study of T cell repertoires in cytomegalovirus infection. TCRdb itself ran the reads through MiXCR, one entry per CDR3 protein. The data hold hundreds of thousands of distinct CDR3 sequences, with approximately 30% observed a single time. For these TCRs, the target antigens are not known. This material consisted of cultured CD8+ T cells from PBMCs, taken from culture after CMV antigen stimulation. These receptors all stem from a human donor in good health (CMV status not recorded). Some clones in this sample may be carry-over from other donors' samples.

The chain joins TRBV7-6 to TRBJ2-1; 11 bases align to TRBD2. V lost 5 bases and J lost 7; bases outside the gene matches: 7. Germline V CDR1 and CDR2: SGHVS, FNYEAQ. The CDR3 covers 15 residues. The DNA of the CDR3 is TGTGCCAGCAGCACGCCGGGACTAGCGGAGAATGAGCAGTTCTTC. Translating gives CASSTPGLAENEQFF. The full variable domain, in which reference TRBV7-6 and TRBJ2-1 provide the parts outside the CDR3, is GAGVSQSPRYKVTKRGQDVALRCDPISGHVSLYWYRQALGQGPEFLTYFNYEAQQDKSGLPNDRFSAERPEGSISTLTIQRTEQRDSAMYRCASSTPGLAENEQFFGPGTRLTVL.

This clonotype occurred a few times. The rearrangement uses TRBV12-3 or TRBV12-4 and TRBJ2-2, with D unclear. This CDR3 has 13 residues. V was pared by 6 bases and J by 7 bases, with 12 bases between. This chain's CDR3 is CASRPGSGGELFF. The CDR3 region has the DNA TGTGCCAGCAGGCCCGGGTCGGGCGGGGAGCTGTTTTTT.

The chain employs TRBV27 and TRBJ2-5, with 8 bases aligning to TRBD2. The V gene end was trimmed by 4 bases and the J gene end by 5 bases; junction bases not matched to a gene: 9. This CDR3 is built from 15 residues. Germline CDR1 and CDR2: MNHEY and SMNVEV (reference sequence). The CDR3 spells CASSYGGASWETQYF. CDR3 DNA: TGTGCCAGCAGTTACGGGGGGGCGAGTTGGGAGACCCAGTACTTC.